This T cell receptor (beta chain) was found in a study of T cell responses to AZD1222 COVID-19 vaccine. General study results and limits: Just six AZD1222 recipients were seropositive at baseline.

CDR3 length: 15 amino acids. Germline V gene sequence: CDR1 SGHVS, CDR2 FQNEAQ. Deletions cut 3 bases from V and 1 base from J, with 10 bases between. Note on this clone: Its antigen is unidentified.

Repertoires were generated with immunoSEQ multiplex PCR, while TCRdb's copy carries only in-frame clones and drops some. In the table there are 75,000 to 95,000 clones, roughly 91% of which are singletons. The chain recombines TRBV7-8 with TRBJ1-3; D is possibly TRBD1 (6 bases). This receptor was obtained from an adult in good health. The source was peripheral blood, collected on day 0 of MenACWY control vaccination. CDR3: CASSLLRGSGNTIYF. CDR3 nucleotides: TGTGCCAGCAGCTTGCTTAGGGGGTCTGGAAACACCATATATTTT.